Listed below are T cell receptor beta chains from one sample, sequenced in a study of blood T cell repertoires in COVID-19. Repertoires were generated with immunoSEQ multiplex PCR, while TCRdb's copy carries only in-frame clones and drops some. The sample has about 71,000 clones, 82% seen once; the top ten hold roughly 13%. The source material was peripheral blood. The receptors originated from a woman of 80 years or more with acute or convalescent COVID-19. Each CDR3 is given with its conserved first and last residue. D genes are given only for firm matches. The size field is filled for only some rows; it gives once, few, many or a size class.

TRBV3-1/TRBV3-2,TRBJ2-1,-,-,CASSFRTEYNEQFF,TGTGCCAGCAGCTTCAGGACTGAGTACAATGAGCAGTTCTTC
TRBV6-1,TRBJ1-5,-,-,CASSESGVNQPQHF,TGTGCCAGCAGTGAATCAGGGGTCAATCAGCCCCAGCATTTT
TRBV6-1,TRBJ2-3,TRBD1,-,CASSERAQGALTDTQYF,TGTGCCAGCAGTGAGCGGGCTCAGGGGGCTCTGACAGATACGCAGTATTTT
TRBV6-4,TRBJ2-3,-,-,CASSDSPPDTQYF,TGTGCCAGCAGTGACTCCCCCCCGGATACGCAGTATTTT
TRBV5-1,TRBJ2-1,TRBD2,-,CASSFSGRASDEQFF,TGCGCCAGCAGCTTTAGCGGGAGGGCCTCAGATGAGCAGTTCTTC
TRBV28,TRBJ2-5,-,-,CASSDGGTQYF,TGTGCCAGCAGTGACGGGGGGACCCAGTACTTC
TRBV18,TRBJ1-6,-,-,CASSPGLFSYNSPLHF,TGTGCCAGCTCACCCGGACTGTTCTCCTATAATTCACCCCTCCACTTT
TRBV7-2,TRBJ1-2,-,-,CASSLELNYGYTF,TGTGCCAGCAGCTTAGAACTGAACTATGGCTACACCTTC
TRBV18,TRBJ2-5,TRBD2,-,CASSSGTSGRRETQYF,TGTGCCAGCTCCTCCGGGACTAGCGGGAGGCGAGAGACCCAGTACTTC
TRBV5-1,TRBJ2-7,TRBD2,-,CASSLSGRAYEQYF,TGCGCCAGCAGCTTAAGCGGGAGGGCCTACGAGCAGTACTTC
TRBV5-6,TRBJ2-3,TRBD1,-,CASSRTGRSTDTQYF,TGTGCCAGCAGCCGGACAGGGAGGAGCACAGATACGCAGTATTTT
TRBV27,TRBJ1-1,-,-,CASSLIRGGRRVNTEAFF,TGTGCCAGCAGTTTAATACGGGGGGGGCGTAGGGTGAACACTGAAGCTTTCTTT
TRBV3-1/TRBV3-2,TRBJ1-2,-,-,CASSQSSYYGYTF,TGTGCCAGCAGCCAGTCGTCTTACTATGGCTACACCTTC
TRBV15,TRBJ2-5,TRBD2,-,CATSRVGTSVSETQYF,TGTGCCACCAGCAGAGTTGGGACTAGTGTTTCCGAGACCCAGTACTTC
TRBV7-9,TRBJ1-4,-,-,CASSEAGALAYEKLFF,TGTGCCAGCAGCGAAGCAGGGGCCCTCGCTTACGAAAAACTGTTTTTT
TRBV24-1,TRBJ1-2,-,-,CATSGSDSPYGYTF,TGTGCCACCAGTGGTTCCGACAGCCCCTATGGCTACACCTTC
TRBV12-5,TRBJ2-7,-,-,CASGLSPDTYEQYF,TGTGCTAGTGGTTTGAGTCCAGATACCTACGAGCAGTACTTC
TRBV7-7,TRBJ1-1,-,many,CASSFTVNTEAFF,TGTGCCAGCAGCTTCACGGTGAACACTGAAGCTTTCTTT
TRBV2,TRBJ1-1,-,-,CASSHPRGRTEAFF,TGTGCCAGCAGCCACCCCAGGGGCCGGACTGAAGCTTTCTTT
TRBV6-6,TRBJ2-5,-,-,CASSQGIWETQYF,TGTGCCAGCAGCCAGGGGATCTGGGAGACCCAGTACTTC
TRBV19,TRBJ2-7,TRBD2,-,CASSSSRRGLAYEQYF,TGTGCCAGTAGTTCTTCCCGCCGGGGACTAGCTTACGAGCAGTACTTC
TRBV15,TRBJ1-5,-,-,CATSRELRGGGPQHF,TGTGCCACCAGCAGAGAGCTGCGGGGGGGAGGGCCCCAGCATTTT
TRBV2,TRBJ1-5,-,-,CASGNRDLGQPQHF,TGTGCCAGCGGAAACAGGGACCTGGGTCAGCCCCAGCATTTT
TRBV27,TRBJ1-5,-,few,CASSRLFVRGDQPQHF,TGTGCCAGCAGTCGACTTTTCGTCAGGGGTGATCAGCCCCAGCATTTT
TRBV29-1,TRBJ2-7,TRBD1,-,CSVTGTGVRAYEQYF,TGCAGCGTCACAGGGACAGGCGTCCGGGCCTACGAGCAGTACTTC
TRBV10-3,TRBJ2-7,TRBD1,-,CAISELQGQFSYEQYF,TGTGCCATCAGTGAGCTCCAGGGACAGTTCTCCTACGAGCAGTACTTC
TRBV6-2/TRBV6-3,TRBJ2-1,TRBD2,-,CASSYRAGVNNEQFF,TGTGCCAGCAGTTACCGGGCGGGAGTTAACAATGAGCAGTTCTTC
TRBV5-4,TRBJ2-1,TRBD2,-,CASSPAAGGRSNEQFF,TGTGCCAGCAGCCCAGCCGCGGGAGGGCGTAGCAATGAGCAGTTCTTC
TRBV5-6,TRBJ1-4,-,-,CASSIPGDLTNEKLFF,TGTGCCAGCAGCATCCCAGGGGACCTGACCAATGAAAAACTGTTTTTT
TRBV5-8,TRBJ1-1,TRBD1,once,CASRPGQGSYTEAFF,TGTGCCAGCAGACCGGGACAGGGGTCTTACACTGAAGCTTTCTTT
TRBV6-1,TRBJ2-1,TRBD2,few,CASSEAAGGLQFF,TGTGCCAGCAGTGAAGCGGCGGGAGGGCTTCAGTTCTTC
TRBV6-4,TRBJ2-3,TRBD1,-,CASSERTGPDTQYF,TGTGCCAGCAGTGAACGGACAGGGCCAGATACGCAGTATTTT
TRBV5-4,TRBJ2-7,TRBD2,-,CASSRGGSGINYEQYF,TGTGCCAGCAGCCGCGGGGGTAGCGGGATTAACTACGAGCAGTACTTC
TRBV19,TRBJ1-5,-,-,CASSIGRRNQPQHF,TGTGCCAGTAGTATAGGACGGAGAAATCAGCCCCAGCATTTT
TRBV18,TRBJ2-1,TRBD2,-,CASSPPSGGHGKEQFF,TGTGCCAGCTCACCACCGTCGGGAGGACATGGGAAAGAGCAGTTCTTC
TRBV2,TRBJ2-7,-,-,CASSEDSLTYEQYF,TGTGCCAGCAGTGAAGACAGCTTAACCTACGAGCAGTACTTC
TRBV5-6,TRBJ2-7,-,-,CASSGERYEQYF,TGTGCCAGCAGCGGGGAGAGGTACGAGCAGTACTTC
TRBV27,TRBJ1-2,TRBD1,-,CASSFNGAGGADGYTF,TGTGCCAGCAGTTTCAATGGCGCAGGGGGCGCGGATGGCTACACCTTC
TRBV29-1,TRBJ1-2,-,-,CSVDPLDPGTLGYGYTF,TGCAGCGTTGACCCCTTGGACCCCGGGACTTTGGGGTATGGCTACACCTTC
TRBV18,TRBJ1-3,-,-,CASSPDGAGNTIYF,TGTGCCAGCTCACCGGACGGGGCTGGAAACACCATATATTTT
TRBV9,TRBJ2-3,TRBD2,-,CASSGSSGSYTDTQYF,TGTGCCAGCAGCGGTTCTAGCGGGAGTTACACAGATACGCAGTATTTT
TRBV3-1/TRBV3-2,TRBJ2-7,-,few,CASSPLAGRYEQYF,TGTGCCAGCAGCCCGCTCGCGGGCCGATACGAGCAGTACTTC
TRBV27,TRBJ1-5,-,-,CASSLIGGLQPQHF,TGTGCCAGCAGTTTAATAGGGGGTCTTCAGCCCCAGCATTTT
TRBV5-1,TRBJ1-1,TRBD1,-,CASSLEGTELGAFF,TGCGCCAGCAGCTTGGAGGGGACAGAACTAGGAGCTTTCTTT
TRBV9,TRBJ2-1,TRBD1,-,CASSETGVTYNEQFF,TGTGCCAGCAGCGAAACAGGGGTCACCTACAATGAGCAGTTCTTC
TRBV9,TRBJ2-2,TRBD1,-,CASSVQTGGSGELFF,TGTGCCAGCAGCGTTCAGACAGGGGGTTCCGGGGAGCTGTTTTTT
TRBV6-5,TRBJ1-2,TRBD1,-,CAVLTGHGYTF,TGTGCCGTTTTGACAGGGCATGGCTACACCTTC
TRBV3-1/TRBV3-2,TRBJ2-3,TRBD2,-,CASSQPPSTSGSTDTQYF,TGTGCCAGCAGCCAGCCACCCTCGACTAGCGGGAGCACAGATACGCAGTATTTT
TRBV24-1,TRBJ2-2,-,-,CATSDLWGANTGELFF,TGTGCCACCAGTGATTTGTGGGGGGCGAACACCGGGGAGCTGTTTTTT
TRBV7-8,TRBJ2-1,-,-,CASSIRQVLNEQFF,TGTGCCAGCAGCATCCGACAGGTACTCAATGAGCAGTTCTTC
TRBV18,TRBJ2-5,TRBD1,-,CASSPPTGGKETQYF,TGTGCCAGCTCACCACCGACAGGGGGGAAAGAGACCCAGTACTTC
TRBV28,TRBJ1-3,TRBD1,-,CASSLWDRGFGNTIYF,TGTGCCAGCAGTTTATGGGACAGGGGGTTTGGAAACACCATATATTTT
TRBV11-2,TRBJ2-7,TRBD1,-,CASSLGSRGTGYEQYF,TGTGCCAGCAGCTTAGGCTCCCGCGGGACAGGGTACGAGCAGTACTTC
TRBV6-5,TRBJ2-1,-,-,CASRSDTNNEQFF,TGTGCCAGCAGGTCGGACACTAACAATGAGCAGTTCTTC
TRBV30,TRBJ2-7,-,-,CAWSGRLGNEQYF,TGTGCCTGGAGTGGGAGACTAGGAAACGAGCAGTACTTC
TRBV6-5,TRBJ1-4,-,-,CASSLEKLFF,TGTGCCAGCAGCTTAGAAAAACTGTTTTTT
TRBV15,TRBJ2-5,TRBD1,once,CATSRDRVGETQYF,TGTGCCACCAGCAGGGACAGGGTAGGGGAGACCCAGTACTTC